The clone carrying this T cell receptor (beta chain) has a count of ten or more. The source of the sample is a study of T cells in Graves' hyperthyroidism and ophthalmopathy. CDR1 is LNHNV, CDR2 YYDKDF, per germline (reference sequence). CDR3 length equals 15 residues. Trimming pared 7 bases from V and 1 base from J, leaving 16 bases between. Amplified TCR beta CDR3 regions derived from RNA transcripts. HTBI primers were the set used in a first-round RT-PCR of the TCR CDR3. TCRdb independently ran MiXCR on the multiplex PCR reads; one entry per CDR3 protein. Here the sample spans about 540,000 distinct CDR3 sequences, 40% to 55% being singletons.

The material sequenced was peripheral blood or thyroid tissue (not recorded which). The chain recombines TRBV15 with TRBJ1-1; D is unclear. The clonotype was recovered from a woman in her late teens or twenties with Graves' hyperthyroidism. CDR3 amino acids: CATKSLVERNTEAFF. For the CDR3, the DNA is TGTGCCACCAAAAGTCTCGTAGAAAGGAACACTGAAGCTTTCTTT.